The rows below give T cell receptor beta chains drawn from one sample of a study of cytomegalovirus exposure and HLA in healthy donors. Produced via immunoSEQ multiplex PCR; TCRdb's table is partial and in-frame only. The top ten hold roughly 1.2% of the sample, which has roughly 200,000 clones, 80% to 85% seen once. Sequencing used PBMCs. These receptors were obtained from a woman aged 25 to 39 in good health and CMV-seronegative. The CDR3 runs from the conserved cysteine through the conserved F or W. The D gene is left open where the match is weak. Clone size is stated in some rows and not others, as once, few, many or a class when expanded.

j_call | v_call | clone_size | d_call | cdr3_nt | cdr3_aa
TRBJ1-2 | TRBV6-6 | once | NA | TGTGCCAGCAGCCCCGATGGGGCGCGGGGCTACACCTTC | CASSPDGARGYTF
TRBJ2-3 | TRBV5-1 | NA | NA | TGCGCCAGCAGCTTAGACAGAACCACAGATACGCAGTATTTT | CASSLDRTTDTQYF
TRBJ2-5 | TRBV7-7 | NA | TRBD2 | TGTGCCAGCAGCTCTCCGGGACTAGCGGGACAAGAGACCCAGTACTTC | CASSSPGLAGQETQYF
TRBJ2-1 | TRBV18 | few | NA | TGTGCCAGCTCACCAAAGCGGAAGCAGTCTGACAATGAGCAGTTCTTC | CASSPKRKQSDNEQFF
TRBJ2-6 | TRBV5-1 | few | NA | TGCGCCAGCAGCCAACAGGGCAGAGGGGCCAACGTCCTGACTTTC | CASSQQGRGANVLTF
TRBJ1-4 | TRBV18 | once | NA | TGTGCCAGCTCACCCGGGATGCAGAATAATGAAAAACTGTTTTTT | CASSPGMQNNEKLFF
TRBJ1-2 | TRBV11-2 | NA | NA | TGTGCCAGCAGCTTAGTCATCGGGTCTCTCCCACGGGGCTATGGCTACACCTTC | CASSLVIGSLPRGYGYTF
TRBJ2-2 | TRBV5-1 | NA | NA | TGCGCCAGCAGCCCCCTAGGGGCCACCGGGGAGCTGTTTTTT | CASSPLGATGELFF
TRBJ2-7 | TRBV9 | NA | TRBD1 | TGTGCCAGCAGCGAGGAGGACAGGGGGACCAACGAGCAGTACTTC | CASSEEDRGTNEQYF
TRBJ1-4 | TRBV7-7 | once | TRBD1 | TGTGCCAGCAGCCTGGACAGGGCGGAAGAAAAACTGTTTTTT | CASSLDRAEEKLFF
TRBJ2-7 | TRBV27 | NA | NA | TGTGCCACCCAAAGGGTCGTAGGGGATTCCTACGAGCAGTACTTC | CATQRVVGDSYEQYF
TRBJ1-2 | TRBV15 | NA | NA | TGTGCCACCAGCACCCAGACAGGAGTAGGACCTAACTATGGCTACACCTTC | CATSTQTGVGPNYGYTF
TRBJ2-5 | TRBV7-7 | few | TRBD2 | TGTGCCAGCAGCTTAGGACTAGCGGCTCAAGAGACCCAGTACTTC | CASSLGLAAQETQYF
TRBJ1-2 | TRBV2 | NA | NA | TGTGCCAGCGCAGTCTTGAAGGCGGCTAACTATGGCTACACCTTC | CASAVLKAANYGYTF
TRBJ1-4 | TRBV5-6 | NA | TRBD1 | TGTGCCAGCAGCTTGTCCCGGGACAGGGGGGGTGAAAAACTGTTTTTT | CASSLSRDRGGEKLFF
TRBJ2-5 | TRBV29-1 | NA | NA | TGCAGCGCTCTTGGGACCCGGGGGGAGACCCAGTACTTC | CSALGTRGETQYF
TRBJ1-1 | TRBV29-1 | NA | NA | TGCAGCCTTTGTACGGCCACGGGAACTGAAGCTTTCTTT | CSLCTATGTEAFF
TRBJ2-2 | TRBV29-1 | NA | NA | TGCAGCGTTACCTATGGGGGGGCGACCGGGGAGCTGTTTTTT | CSVTYGGATGELFF
TRBJ2-5 | TRBV28 | NA | TRBD1 | TGTGCCAGCAGTATCCCGGGACAGGGGAAGACCCAGTACTTC | CASSIPGQGKTQYF
TRBJ1-2 | TRBV19 | NA | NA | TGTGCCAGTAGTATAAGTAGGGCAGGGAATGGCTACACCTTC | CASSISRAGNGYTF
TRBJ1-2 | TRBV30 | NA | NA | TGTGCCTGGAGTCCCCTCCGTAGGGGAGGCTATGGCTACACCTTC | CAWSPLRRGGYGYTF
TRBJ1-4 | TRBV28 | once | NA | TGTGCCAGCAGTTTAACCGACAGGTTCAGGGAAAAACTGTTTTTT | CASSLTDRFREKLFF
TRBJ1-3 | TRBV30 | NA | NA | TGTGCCTGGAGTGTCGGGGTTAACTCTGGAAACACCATATATTTT | CAWSVGVNSGNTIYF
TRBJ1-5 | TRBV6-1 | NA | NA | TGTGCCAGCAGTGAGATCCAGGGCCGAGGCAATCAGCCCCAGCATTTT | CASSEIQGRGNQPQHF
TRBJ2-7 | TRBV4-1 | NA | TRBD2 | TGCGCCAGCAGCCTCAAGGGCGGGAGCTACTCCTACGAGCAGTACTTC | CASSLKGGSYSYEQYF